A selection of T cell receptor beta chains follows, all from one sample in a study of blood T cells in healthy people across ages. TCRdb processed the 5' RACE reads anew with MiXCR; each CDR3 protein has one entry. The sample comprises 450,000 to 700,000 distinct CDR3 sequences, 25% to 30% of which are singletons, and less than 20% rests with the top ten. Sequencing input: blood. These receptors were taken from a woman aged 70-85 years in good health. Both conserved end residues are part of each CDR3. The order of the fields is CDR3 protein, CDR3 DNA, D gene, clone size, J gene, V gene. D genes are given only for firm matches. Not every row has a clone size; where given, it reads once, few, many or a size class.

cdr3_aa: CASRREGDGYTF
cdr3_nt: TGTGCCAGCAGGCGGGAAGGCGATGGCTACACCTTC
d_call: NA
clone_size: NA
j_call: TRBJ1-2
v_call: TRBV2

cdr3_aa: CAAPRTSGRSDTDTQYF
cdr3_nt: TGTGCCGCCCCAAGGACTAGCGGGAGGTCGGACACAGATACGCAGTATTTT
d_call: TRBD2
clone_size: NA
j_call: TRBJ2-3
v_call: TRBV30

cdr3_aa: CASSLERGGANVLTF
cdr3_nt: TGTGCCAGCAGCTTAGAGCGGGGTGGGGCCAACGTCCTGACTTTC
d_call: NA
clone_size: many
j_call: TRBJ2-6
v_call: TRBV11-2

cdr3_aa: CASSWTTQETQYF
cdr3_nt: TGTGCCAGCAGCTGGACAACCCAAGAGACCCAGTACTTC
d_call: NA
clone_size: few
j_call: TRBJ2-5
v_call: TRBV7-9

cdr3_aa: CASSLGREDVTDTQYF
cdr3_nt: TGTGCCAGCAGCCTAGGGCGGGAGGACGTCACAGATACGCAGTATTTT
d_call: TRBD2
clone_size: NA
j_call: TRBJ2-3
v_call: TRBV28

cdr3_aa: CANSGQGGNEKLFF
cdr3_nt: TGTGCCAACAGTGGACAGGGTGGTAATGAAAAACTGTTTTTT
d_call: TRBD1
clone_size: NA
j_call: TRBJ1-4
v_call: TRBV12-3/TRBV12-4

cdr3_aa: CSARGRTDDSPLHF
cdr3_nt: TGCAGTGCTAGAGGACGGACGGACGATTCACCCCTCCACTTT
d_call: NA
clone_size: NA
j_call: TRBJ1-6
v_call: TRBV20-1

cdr3_aa: CASSPQDSGLAVTF
cdr3_nt: TGTGCCAGCTCACCACAGGACTCGGGACTAGCGGTTACTTTC
d_call: TRBD2
clone_size: many
j_call: TRBJ2-7
v_call: TRBV18

cdr3_aa: CASSYLRGQTYEQYF
cdr3_nt: TGTGCCAGCAGTTACTTGCGCGGACAGACCTACGAGCAGTACTTC
d_call: NA
clone_size: NA
j_call: TRBJ2-7
v_call: TRBV6-2/TRBV6-3

cdr3_aa: CASSYLKSSGGDQYF
cdr3_nt: TGTGCCAGCAGTTACTTGAAATCTAGCGGGGGAGACCAGTACTTC
d_call: TRBD2
clone_size: few
j_call: TRBJ2-5
v_call: TRBV6-5

cdr3_aa: CASSFGGARRNEQFF
cdr3_nt: TGTGCCAGCAGCTTCGGCGGGGCACGTCGGAATGAGCAGTTCTTC
d_call: NA
clone_size: many
j_call: TRBJ2-1
v_call: TRBV7-2

cdr3_aa: CASSKGTEGTNQPQHF
cdr3_nt: TGTGCCAGCTCAAAAGGGACAGAGGGAACAAATCAGCCCCAGCATTTT
d_call: TRBD1
clone_size: few
j_call: TRBJ1-5
v_call: TRBV18

cdr3_aa: CASSPGQGYEKLFF
cdr3_nt: TGTGCCAGCAGCCCTGGACAGGGATACGAAAAACTGTTTTTT
d_call: TRBD1
clone_size: many
j_call: TRBJ1-4
v_call: TRBV7-9

cdr3_aa: CASSLEDNTEAFF
cdr3_nt: TGCGCCAGCAGCTTAGAAGATAACACTGAAGCTTTCTTT
d_call: NA
clone_size: NA
j_call: TRBJ1-1
v_call: TRBV5-1

cdr3_aa: CSVAGFIGGEAFF
cdr3_nt: TGCAGCGTTGCCGGGTTCATCGGCGGTGAAGCTTTCTTT
d_call: NA
clone_size: NA
j_call: TRBJ1-1
v_call: TRBV29-1

cdr3_aa: CASSLTGTEVYNEQFF
cdr3_nt: TGCGCCAGCAGCTTAACCGGGACAGAGGTATACAATGAGCAGTTCTTC
d_call: TRBD1
clone_size: NA
j_call: TRBJ2-1
v_call: TRBV5-1

cdr3_aa: CAGNRDRAEAFF
cdr3_nt: TGTGCCGGAAACAGGGATAGGGCTGAAGCTTTCTTT
d_call: NA
clone_size: NA
j_call: TRBJ1-1
v_call: TRBV2

cdr3_aa: CASSYSLAGGRETQYF
cdr3_nt: TGTGCCAGCAGTTACTCTCTAGCGGGGGGGCGAGAGACCCAGTACTTC
d_call: TRBD2
clone_size: NA
j_call: TRBJ2-5
v_call: TRBV6-2/TRBV6-3

cdr3_aa: CASSLRTYEQYF
cdr3_nt: TGTGCCAGCAGCCTGCGGACCTACGAGCAGTACTTC
d_call: NA
clone_size: NA
j_call: TRBJ2-7
v_call: TRBV3-1

cdr3_aa: CASSEEDTKAFF
cdr3_nt: TGTGCCAGCAGTGAGGAGGACACCAAAGCTTTCTTT
d_call: NA
clone_size: NA
j_call: TRBJ1-1
v_call: TRBV2

cdr3_aa: CASSLEEAVRPQHF
cdr3_nt: TGTGCCAGCAGCTTAGAGGAGGCGGTGCGGCCCCAGCATTTT
d_call: NA
clone_size: few
j_call: TRBJ1-5
v_call: TRBV7-8

cdr3_aa: CASSGQANQPQHF
cdr3_nt: TGTGCCAGCAGTGGACAGGCCAATCAGCCCCAGCATTTT
d_call: TRBD1
clone_size: NA
j_call: TRBJ1-5
v_call: TRBV7-2

cdr3_aa: CSANQGGPHNEQFF
cdr3_nt: TGCAGTGCTAATCAGGGGGGGCCCCACAATGAGCAGTTCTTC
d_call: NA
clone_size: NA
j_call: TRBJ2-1
v_call: TRBV20-1

cdr3_aa: CASSFAGSETQYF
cdr3_nt: TGTGCTAGCAGCTTCGCAGGGTCAGAGACCCAGTACTTC
d_call: NA
clone_size: NA
j_call: TRBJ2-5
v_call: TRBV7-7

cdr3_aa: CATGQGAGNTIYF
cdr3_nt: TGTGCCACCGGACAGGGGGCCGGAAACACCATATATTTT
d_call: TRBD1
clone_size: NA
j_call: TRBJ1-3
v_call: TRBV10-3

cdr3_aa: CASSPATGENEKLFF
cdr3_nt: TGTGCCAGCTCACCTGCGACAGGGGAGAATGAAAAACTGTTTTTT
d_call: TRBD1
clone_size: NA
j_call: TRBJ1-4
v_call: TRBV18

cdr3_aa: CASLGSPGGSYNEQFF
cdr3_nt: TGTGCCAGCCTGGGCAGTCCGGGGGGCTCCTACAATGAGCAGTTCTTC
d_call: TRBD2
clone_size: NA
j_call: TRBJ2-1
v_call: TRBV6-6

cdr3_aa: CASSEENHPPGDTQYF
cdr3_nt: TGTGCCAGCAGTGAAGAAAACCACCCTCCAGGGGATACGCAGTATTTT
d_call: NA
clone_size: few
j_call: TRBJ2-3
v_call: TRBV2

cdr3_aa: CASSLDFGETQYF
cdr3_nt: TGCGCCAGCAGCTTGGATTTCGGGGAGACCCAGTACTTC
d_call: NA
clone_size: few
j_call: TRBJ2-5
v_call: TRBV5-1

cdr3_aa: CSARRAGRDTDTQYF
cdr3_nt: TGCAGTGCCCGGAGGGCAGGTCGGGACACAGATACGCAGTATTTT
d_call: NA
clone_size: NA
j_call: TRBJ2-3
v_call: TRBV20-1

cdr3_aa: CASSQDGLSGSTDTQYF
cdr3_nt: TGCGCCAGCAGCCAAGACGGACTTAGTGGGAGCACAGATACGCAGTATTTT
d_call: NA
clone_size: NA
j_call: TRBJ2-3
v_call: TRBV4-3

cdr3_aa: CASSLSGTGNAQYF
cdr3_nt: TGTGCCAGCAGCTTATCCGGGACAGGGAACGCGCAGTATTTT
d_call: TRBD1
clone_size: NA
j_call: TRBJ2-3
v_call: TRBV7-2

cdr3_aa: CAGSSRGRQETQYF
cdr3_nt: TGTGCCGGCAGTTCTAGAGGACGGCAAGAGACCCAGTACTTC
d_call: NA
clone_size: few
j_call: TRBJ2-5
v_call: TRBV27

cdr3_aa: CASSFRDRGNEQFF
cdr3_nt: TGCGCCAGCAGCTTCCGGGACAGGGGCAATGAGCAGTTCTTC
d_call: TRBD1
clone_size: few
j_call: TRBJ2-1
v_call: TRBV5-1

cdr3_aa: CASSLLEGDGYTF
cdr3_nt: TGTGCCAGCAGCCTCTTGGAGGGGGATGGCTACACCTTC
d_call: NA
clone_size: NA
j_call: TRBJ1-2
v_call: TRBV3-1

cdr3_aa: CASSDGLPGTQYF
cdr3_nt: TGTGCCAGCAGCGACGGACTCCCTGGGACCCAGTACTTC
d_call: NA
clone_size: few
j_call: TRBJ2-5
v_call: TRBV9

cdr3_aa: CATSREDSGALGTQYF
cdr3_nt: TGTGCCACCAGCAGAGAAGATAGCGGGGCCCTGGGTACGCAGTATTTT
d_call: TRBD2
clone_size: NA
j_call: TRBJ2-3
v_call: TRBV15

cdr3_aa: CASSLEPPSQYF
cdr3_nt: TGTGCCAGCAGCTTAGAGCCCCCCTCCCAGTACTTC
d_call: NA
clone_size: many
j_call: TRBJ2-5
v_call: TRBV7-2

cdr3_aa: CASSFPQKQETQYF
cdr3_nt: TGTGCCAGCAGTTTCCCCCAAAAACAAGAGACCCAGTACTTC
d_call: NA
clone_size: NA
j_call: TRBJ2-5
v_call: TRBV12-3/TRBV12-4

cdr3_aa: CASSIQGSKNIQYF
cdr3_nt: TGTGCCAGCAGTATACAGGGGAGCAAAAACATTCAGTACTTC
d_call: TRBD1
clone_size: few
j_call: TRBJ2-4
v_call: TRBV12-3/TRBV12-4

cdr3_aa: CASSEAGAGYPTEQYF
cdr3_nt: TGTGCCAGCAGTGAAGCTGGAGCGGGGTACCCTACGGAGCAGTACTTC
d_call: TRBD2
clone_size: NA
j_call: TRBJ2-7
v_call: TRBV6-1

cdr3_aa: CASSFRQLQNTEAFF
cdr3_nt: TGTGCCAGCAGCTTCCGACAACTTCAGAACACTGAAGCTTTCTTT
d_call: NA
clone_size: few
j_call: TRBJ1-1
v_call: TRBV11-2

cdr3_aa: CASSRTGNTGELFF
cdr3_nt: TGTGCCAGCAGCCGGACAGGGAACACCGGGGAGCTGTTTTTT
d_call: TRBD1
clone_size: many
j_call: TRBJ2-2
v_call: TRBV7-2

cdr3_aa: CATSTSVDTQYF
cdr3_nt: TGTGCCACCTCGACTAGTGTAGATACGCAGTATTTT
d_call: NA
clone_size: few
j_call: TRBJ2-3
v_call: TRBV24-1

cdr3_aa: CASRTDRDRLTYGYTF
cdr3_nt: TGTGCCAGCAGAACTGACAGGGATCGGCTTACGTACGGCTACACCTTC
d_call: TRBD1
clone_size: NA
j_call: TRBJ1-2
v_call: TRBV11-1

cdr3_aa: CASSSQLAGGLGELFF
cdr3_nt: TGTGCCAGCAGCTCTCAGCTAGCGGGGGGGCTCGGGGAGCTGTTTTTT
d_call: TRBD2
clone_size: few
j_call: TRBJ2-2
v_call: TRBV7-2

cdr3_aa: CASSDPGTLGNTIYF
cdr3_nt: TGTGCCAGCAGTGACCCAGGGACACTTGGAAACACCATATATTTT
d_call: NA
clone_size: few
j_call: TRBJ1-3
v_call: TRBV25-1

cdr3_aa: CSARDIAVPGELVF
cdr3_nt: TGCAGTGCTAGAGATATCGCAGTGCCCGGGGAGCTGGTTTTT
d_call: NA
clone_size: NA
j_call: TRBJ2-2
v_call: TRBV20-1

cdr3_aa: CASSFSTGASYEQYF
cdr3_nt: TGTGCCAGCAGCTTTTCGACGGGGGCATCCTACGAGCAGTACTTC
d_call: NA
clone_size: few
j_call: TRBJ2-7
v_call: TRBV7-2

cdr3_aa: CASLGLAGGNEQFF
cdr3_nt: TGTGCCAGTCTGGGACTAGCGGGGGGGAATGAGCAGTTCTTC
d_call: TRBD2
clone_size: few
j_call: TRBJ2-1
v_call: TRBV6-6

cdr3_aa: CSVATGLNSPLHF
cdr3_nt: TGCAGCGTGGCGACAGGGCTTAATTCACCCCTCCACTTT
d_call: TRBD1
clone_size: NA
j_call: TRBJ1-6
v_call: TRBV29-1

cdr3_aa: CASSQGWDSGNTIYF
cdr3_nt: TGCGCCAGCAGCCAAGGATGGGACTCTGGAAACACCATATATTTT
d_call: NA
clone_size: NA
j_call: TRBJ1-3
v_call: TRBV4-3